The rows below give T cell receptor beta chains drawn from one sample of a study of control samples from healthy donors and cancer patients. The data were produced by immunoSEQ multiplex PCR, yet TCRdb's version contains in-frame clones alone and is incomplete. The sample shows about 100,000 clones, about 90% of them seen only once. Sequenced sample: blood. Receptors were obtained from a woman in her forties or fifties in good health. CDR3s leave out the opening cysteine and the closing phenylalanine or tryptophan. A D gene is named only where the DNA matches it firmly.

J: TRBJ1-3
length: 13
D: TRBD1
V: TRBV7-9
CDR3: ASSLGQSSGNTIY

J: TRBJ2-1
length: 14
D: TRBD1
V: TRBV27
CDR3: ASNLSGTDSYNEQF

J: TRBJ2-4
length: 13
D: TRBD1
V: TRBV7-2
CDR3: ASSGGTGLKNIQY

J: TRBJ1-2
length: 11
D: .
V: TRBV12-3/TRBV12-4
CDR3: ASSLISRNGYT

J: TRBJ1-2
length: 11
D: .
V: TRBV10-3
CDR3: AISFQAGYGYT

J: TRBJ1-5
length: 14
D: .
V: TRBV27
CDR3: ASSLRTPYSNQPQH

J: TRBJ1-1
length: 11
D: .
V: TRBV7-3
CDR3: ASSMTQNTEAF

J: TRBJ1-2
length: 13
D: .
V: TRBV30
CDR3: AWSDEMQSNYGYT

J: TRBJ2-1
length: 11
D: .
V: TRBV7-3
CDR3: ASSPPAYNEQF

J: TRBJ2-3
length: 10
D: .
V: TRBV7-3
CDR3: ASSPLGDTQY

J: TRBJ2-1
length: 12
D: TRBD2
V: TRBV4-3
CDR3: ASATSGSDNEQF

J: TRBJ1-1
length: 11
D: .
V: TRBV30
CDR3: AWSVQTNTEAF

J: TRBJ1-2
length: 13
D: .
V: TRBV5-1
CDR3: ASSFGGTTNYGYT

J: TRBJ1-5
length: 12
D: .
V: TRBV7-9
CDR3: ASSLSSGNQPQH

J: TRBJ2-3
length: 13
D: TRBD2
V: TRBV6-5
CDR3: ASSLSGGRTDTQY

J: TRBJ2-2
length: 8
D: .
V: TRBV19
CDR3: ASGTGELF

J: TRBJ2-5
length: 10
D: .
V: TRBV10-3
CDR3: AISPGGETQY

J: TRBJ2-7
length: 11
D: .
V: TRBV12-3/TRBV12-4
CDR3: ASSFQGYYEQY

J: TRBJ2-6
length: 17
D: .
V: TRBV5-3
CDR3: ARSSLRRLSGPLGNVLT

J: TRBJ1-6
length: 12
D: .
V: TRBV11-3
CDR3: ASSLAGNNSPLH

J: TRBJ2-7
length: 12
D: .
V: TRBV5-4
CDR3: ASSLVVSSYEQY

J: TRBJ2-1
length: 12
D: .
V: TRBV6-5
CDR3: ASSYSTTYNEQF

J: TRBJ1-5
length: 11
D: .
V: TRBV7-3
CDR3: ASSPPLVVPQH

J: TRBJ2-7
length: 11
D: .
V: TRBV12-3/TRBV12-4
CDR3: ASSLLPTYEQY

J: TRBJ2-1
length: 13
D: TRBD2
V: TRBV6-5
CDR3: ASREGLAAYNEQF

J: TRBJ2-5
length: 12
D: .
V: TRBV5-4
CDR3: ASSLGNSQETQY

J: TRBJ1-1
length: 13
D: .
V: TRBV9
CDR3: ASSVATTMNTEAF

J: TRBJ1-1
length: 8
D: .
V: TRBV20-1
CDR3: SATHAEAF

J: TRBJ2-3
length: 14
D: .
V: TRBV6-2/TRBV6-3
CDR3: ASSYPGVALTDTQY

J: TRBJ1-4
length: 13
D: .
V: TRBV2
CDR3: ASNLKETTNEKLF

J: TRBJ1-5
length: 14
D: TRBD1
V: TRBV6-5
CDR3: ASSSARQGGNQPQH

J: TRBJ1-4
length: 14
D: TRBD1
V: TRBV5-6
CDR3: ASSFRMGQGNEKLF

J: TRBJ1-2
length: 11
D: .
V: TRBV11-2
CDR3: ASSLARVDGYT

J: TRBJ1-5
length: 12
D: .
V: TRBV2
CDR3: ASSGGQPNQPQH

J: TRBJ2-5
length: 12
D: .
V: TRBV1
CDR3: TSSQVGSQETQY

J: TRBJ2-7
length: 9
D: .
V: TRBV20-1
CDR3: SAISTYEQY

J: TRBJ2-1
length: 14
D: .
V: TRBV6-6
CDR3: ASSYSLAPTYNEQF

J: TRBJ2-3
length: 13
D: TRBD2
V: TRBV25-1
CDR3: ASSEWTSGADTQY

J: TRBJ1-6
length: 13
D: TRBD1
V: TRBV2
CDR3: AGQKQGARLSPLH

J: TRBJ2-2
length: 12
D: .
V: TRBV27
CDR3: ASSFNENTGELF

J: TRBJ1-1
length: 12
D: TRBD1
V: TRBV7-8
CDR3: ASRGQGGNTEAF

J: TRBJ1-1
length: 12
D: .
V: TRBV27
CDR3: ASSSVNRDTEAF

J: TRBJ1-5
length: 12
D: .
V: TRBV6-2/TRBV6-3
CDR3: ASSRQGTRQPQH

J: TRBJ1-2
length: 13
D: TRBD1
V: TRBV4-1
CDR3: ASSQSPTGGYGYT

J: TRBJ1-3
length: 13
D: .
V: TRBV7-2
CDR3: ASSPDPGLGNTIY

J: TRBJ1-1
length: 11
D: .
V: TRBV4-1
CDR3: ASSRVLNTEAF

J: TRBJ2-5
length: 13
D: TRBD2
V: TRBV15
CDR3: ATSREPGGEETQY

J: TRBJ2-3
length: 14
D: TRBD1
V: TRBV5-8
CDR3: ASSPQGALATDTQY

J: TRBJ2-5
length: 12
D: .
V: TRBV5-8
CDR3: ASSLEWRGETQY

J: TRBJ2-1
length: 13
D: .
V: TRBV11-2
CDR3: ASSSQGGRRNEQF

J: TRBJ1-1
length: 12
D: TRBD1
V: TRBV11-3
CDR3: ASSSGTGDTEAF

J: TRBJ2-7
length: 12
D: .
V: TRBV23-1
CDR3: ASSFWTHAYEQY

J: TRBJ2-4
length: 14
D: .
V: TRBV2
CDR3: ASILGTSLAKNIQY

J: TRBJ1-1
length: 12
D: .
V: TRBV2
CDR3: ASRRERGVPEAF

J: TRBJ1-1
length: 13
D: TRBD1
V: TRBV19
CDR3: ASSTRQGIRTEAF

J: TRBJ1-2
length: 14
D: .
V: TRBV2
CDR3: ANKQFLTGNLYGYT

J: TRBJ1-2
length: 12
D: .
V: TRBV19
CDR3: ASSRTPGNYGYT

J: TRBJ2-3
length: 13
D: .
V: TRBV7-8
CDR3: ASTNRDSRGDTQY

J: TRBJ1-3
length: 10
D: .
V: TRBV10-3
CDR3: AIGGAGNTIY